Each of the 19 T cell receptor beta chains below was sequenced from the same sample in a study of spatial heterogeneity in lung cancer. The time point: sample taken at primary tumor resection. Unsorted whole RNA from tumor, nontumor lung or frozen PBMC underwent sequencing. MiXCR was run by TCRdb on the 5' RACE reads, yielding one entry per CDR3 protein. The table lists around 11,000 distinct CDR3 sequences, 6.3% of them singletons. The sequences come from PBMCs, collected at surgery. The receptors shown here come from a male donor with early-stage non-small cell lung cancer.

This clonotype was counted at least ten times. A library prepared for alpha chains yielded this beta chain as an off-target read; its size is of little meaning. The J gene is TRBJ2-1, the V gene TRBV7-9; TRBD1 matches at 9 bases. The germline V gene has CDR1 SEHNR and CDR2 FQNEAQ (reference sequence). Trimming removed 6 bases from V and 3 bases from J; junction bases left unmatched: 6. CDR3 size: 15 residues. Here the CDR3 reads CASRSGQGSYNEQFF. CDR3 bases: TGTGCCAGCAGATCTGGACAGGGGAGCTACAATGAGCAGTTCTTC.

There are a few counts of this clonotype. Being off target in a library aimed at alpha chains, this beta chain has a size of little meaning. The chain couples TRBV5-1 to TRBJ2-3; TRBD2 matches at 9 bases. After removal of 0 bases from V and 8 bases from J, the junction contained 13 bases not matched to a gene. The CDR3 length is 17 residues. Germline V gene sequence: CDR1 SGHRS, CDR2 YFSETQ. In nucleotides, the CDR3 is TGCGCCAGCAGCTTGGGTCCCGAGGTAGCGGGAGTGGGTACGCAGTATTTT. It is translated as CASSLGPEVAGVGTQYF.

This clonotype was recorded a few times. This beta chain is a stray sequence in a library constructed for alpha chains; its clone size is not meaningful. The chain is built from TRBV7-2 and TRBJ2-4, with D unresolved. Germline V gives CDR1 SGHTA, CDR2 FQGNSA. V lost 1 base and J lost 0, with 13 bases in between. The CDR3 runs 17 residues. This CDR3 reads CASSLVYPVVAKNIQYF. DNA for the CDR3: TGTGCCAGCAGCTTAGTATACCCGGTGGTAGCCAAAAACATTCAGTACTTC. Complete variable domain (other parts from reference TRBV7-2 and TRBJ2-4): GAGVSQSPSNKVTEKGKDVELRCDPISGHTALYWYRQSLGQGLEFLIYFQGNSAPDKSGLPSDRFSAERTGGSVSTLTIQRTQQEDSAVYLCASSLVYPVVAKNIQYFGAGTRLSVL.

Concerning this clonotype itself: This beta chain slipped into a library made for alpha chains as a stray read, so its size is not meaningful. The V and J genes are TRBV10-3 and TRBJ2-3; D gene uncertain. Germline CDR1 ENHRY, CDR2 SYGVKD. V was trimmed by 3 bases and J by 3 bases, leaving 4 bases between them. The CDR3 is made up of 12 amino acids. The CDR3 spells CAISDGTDTQYF. As DNA, the CDR3 is TGTGCCATCAGTGACGGGACAGATACGCAGTATTTT.

This clonotype showed up many times. Since the library was made to target alpha chains, this beta chain is a stray read and its abundance is not meaningful. V is TRBV7-2 and J is TRBJ2-3, with TRBD2 identical over 11 bases. The CDR3 sequence is 16 residues long. Germline V gene sequence: CDR1 SGHTA, CDR2 FQGNSA. V lost 3 bases to trimming and J lost 4 bases; unmatched junction nucleotides: 6. CDR3 bases: TGTGCCAGCAGCTTCCTAGCGGGGGGTCGGGCAGATACGCAGTATTTT. It is translated as CASSFLAGGRADTQYF.

This clonotype was counted a few times. Since the library was made to target alpha chains, this beta chain is a stray read and its abundance is not meaningful. This CDR3 reads CASSSGTGWGTDTQYF. The CDR3 DNA follows: TGTGCCAGCAGCTCCGGGACAGGGTGGGGCACAGATACGCAGTATTTT. The V and J genes are TRBV7-9 and TRBJ2-3; 9 bases are shared with TRBD1. The CDR3 runs to 16 residues. With 4 bases clipped from V and 1 base from J, the junction kept 6 bases outside the gene matches. Germline V gene lookup returns CDR1 SEHNR and CDR2 FQNEAQ (reference sequence).

This clonotype has at least ten counts. In a library made to pick up alpha chains, this beta chain is a stray read with a size that means little. The gene calls are TRBV9 and TRBJ2-5; possibly TRBD1 or TRBD2 for D (5 bases each). Looked up from germline, CDR1 is SGDLS and CDR2 is YYNGEE. The CDR3 extends over 15 amino acids. V was pared by 1 base and J by 3 bases, with 13 bases between. The CDR3 loop reads CASSVSGSGKETQYF. The CDR3 coding sequence is TGTGCCAGCAGCGTATCAGGGTCGGGGAAAGAGACCCAGTACTTC.

By frequency in the sample, this clonotype is medium-sized. This beta chain came through as a stray read in a library set up for alpha chains, and its size says little. The gene calls are TRBV4-1 and TRBJ2-1; TRBD2 agrees at 9 bases. This CDR3 region has 16 residues. CDR1 MGHRA and CDR2 YSYEKL come from the germline V gene. Trimming took 3 bases from V and 0 from J; bases not matched to a gene: 3. Written as DNA, the CDR3 is TGCGCCAGCAGCCAGAATAGCGGGAGCTCCTACAATGAGCAGTTCTTC. Translation: CASSQNSGSSYNEQFF.

This clonotype was seen more than once but under ten times. In a library made to pick up alpha chains, this beta chain is a stray read with a size that means little. The J gene is TRBJ1-2, the V gene TRBV12-3 or TRBV12-4, with D uncertain. This CDR3 region has 13 residues. The V end lost 5 bases, the J end lost 5 bases, and 12 bases lay between the germline ends. CDR3 sequence reads: CASSLNRDYGYTF. In DNA, the CDR3 is TGTGCCAGCAGTCTAAATCGGGATTATGGCTACACCTTC.

In its sample, this clonotype is medium-sized. This beta chain is an unintended read in a library built for alpha chains; its size means little. The chain carries TRBV7-3 and TRBJ2-1; no firm D call. Germline CDR1 is SGHTA and CDR2 is FQGTGA. CDR3 length: 16 amino acids. Trimming removed 2 bases at V and 0 bases at J, with 11 bases between. CDR3 protein: CASSLLWSSSYNEQFF. The CDR3 DNA is TGTGCCAGCAGCTTACTTTGGTCGAGCTCCTACAATGAGCAGTTCTTC.

This clonotype is labeled medium-sized. As an off-target read in a library built for alpha chains, this beta chain has a frequency of little significance. The chain uses TRBV29-1 and TRBJ2-3; no firm D call. This CDR3 is built from 11 residues. Germline V CDR1 and CDR2: SQVTM, ANQGSEA. V gave up 5 bases and J gave up 2 bases, with 5 bases separating them. DNA of the CDR3: TGCAGCGTTATACCCACAGATACGCAGTATTTT. Its protein is CSVIPTDTQYF.

In its sample, this clonotype was seen a few times. Found in a library prepared for alpha chains, this beta chain is an off-target read, and its abundance has little meaning. The chain uses TRBV6-4 and TRBJ2-3; 14 bases fit TRBD2. Germline CDR1 reads MRHNA; CDR2 reads SNTAGT. This CDR3 contains 16 residues. J gave up 4 bases and V 0 bases, and 0 bases lay outside the gene matches. CDR3 sequence reads: CASSDSTSGGADTQYF. The DNA for the CDR3 is TGTGCCAGCAGTGACTCGACTAGCGGGGGGGCAGATACGCAGTATTTT.

This clonotype was seen a handful of times. A library prepared for alpha chains yielded this beta chain as an off-target read; its size is of little meaning. The genes are TRBV7-8 and TRBJ1-1; D might be TRBD1 (5 bases). Germline V CDR1 and CDR2: SGHVS, FQNEAQ. The CDR3 covers 14 residues. V was shortened by 0 bases and J by 6 bases, with 11 bases between the two germline ends. The DNA of the CDR3 is TGTGCCAGCAGCTTAGCTTCTGGAGGGGCTGAAGCTTTCTTT. Amino acids: CASSLASGGAEAFF.

Details on this clonotype: This beta chain was picked up by a library intended for alpha chains and is off target, so its count carries little meaning. This chain links TRBV29-1 with TRBJ1-2, with D perhaps matching TRBD1 (5 bases). CDR3 length: 12 residues. Germline values: CDR1 SQVTM, CDR2 ANQGSEA. Trimming took off 6 bases at V and 0 bases at J, with 8 bases between the two ends. The chain's CDR3 is CSVLGANYGYTF. The DNA of the CDR3 is TGCAGCGTCTTGGGGGCTAACTATGGCTACACCTTC.

By its share, this clonotype is medium-sized. The size of this beta chain means little, since it is a stray read in a library made for alpha chains. The chain has TRBV29-1 and TRBJ2-3, with unresolved D. The V end was cut by 7 bases, the J end by 3 bases, with 14 bases between. The germline CDR1 and CDR2 sequences are SQVTM and ANQGSEA. The CDR3 length is 13 residues. The DNA for the CDR3 is TGCAGCGCCGGCATATTCCAGACAGATACGCAGTATTTT. This translates into CSAGIFQTDTQYF.

This clonotype has a count of ten or more. Since the library was made to target alpha chains, this beta chain is a stray read and its abundance is not meaningful. This chain connects TRBV7-9 to TRBJ2-2, with a weak D call TRBD1 (5 bases). The length of the CDR3 is 15 residues. CDR1 is SEHNR and CDR2 is FQNEAQ in the germline V gene (reference sequence). Trimming took off 5 bases at V and 3 bases at J, with 13 bases between the two ends. The CDR3 is CASSPGQGDTGELFF. As DNA, the CDR3 is TGTGCCAGCAGCCCTGGACAAGGGGACACCGGGGAGCTGTTTTTT.

This clonotype was seen only a few times. The library was built for alpha chains, so this beta chain is an off-target read and its size means little. V gene TRBV5-5 combines with J gene TRBJ2-1; 7 positions agree with TRBD1. Germline lookup yields CDR1 SGHKS and CDR2 YYEKEE (reference sequence). CDR3 length: 16 residues. The V segment lost 3 bases and the J segment 7 bases; nucleotides outside the gene matches: 13. CDR3 nucleotides: TGTGCCAGCAGCTCGAAGACAGGGTTCGGGATAAATGAGCAGTTCTTC. Amino acids: CASSSKTGFGINEQFF.

This clonotype turned up a few times. In a library made to pick up alpha chains, this beta chain is a stray read with a size that means little. The chain joins TRBV18 to TRBJ2-1; 9 bases match TRBD1. Germline loops: CDR1 KGHSH, CDR2 LQKENI. V was clipped by 8 bases and J by 7 bases; unmatched bases: 12. The CDR3 extends over 15 amino acids. The CDR3 sequence is CASLPPAGQGNEQFF. CDR3 coding DNA: TGTGCCAGCCTCCCCCCGGCGGGACAGGGAAATGAGCAGTTCTTC.

This clonotype counts as medium-sized (0.01 to 0.1%). Since it is a stray read in a library aimed at alpha chains, this beta chain has a size that is not meaningful. The chain uses TRBV29-1 and TRBJ2-4; tentative D call: TRBD1 (5 bases). Germline V gene lookup returns CDR1 SQVTM and CDR2 ANQGSEA. There are 15 residues in the CDR3. Trimming removed 1 base at V and 1 base at J, with 11 bases between. The CDR3 protein is CSVEVRGFAKNIQYF. In DNA, the CDR3 is TGCAGCGTTGAAGTAAGGGGTTTCGCCAAAAACATTCAGTACTTC.